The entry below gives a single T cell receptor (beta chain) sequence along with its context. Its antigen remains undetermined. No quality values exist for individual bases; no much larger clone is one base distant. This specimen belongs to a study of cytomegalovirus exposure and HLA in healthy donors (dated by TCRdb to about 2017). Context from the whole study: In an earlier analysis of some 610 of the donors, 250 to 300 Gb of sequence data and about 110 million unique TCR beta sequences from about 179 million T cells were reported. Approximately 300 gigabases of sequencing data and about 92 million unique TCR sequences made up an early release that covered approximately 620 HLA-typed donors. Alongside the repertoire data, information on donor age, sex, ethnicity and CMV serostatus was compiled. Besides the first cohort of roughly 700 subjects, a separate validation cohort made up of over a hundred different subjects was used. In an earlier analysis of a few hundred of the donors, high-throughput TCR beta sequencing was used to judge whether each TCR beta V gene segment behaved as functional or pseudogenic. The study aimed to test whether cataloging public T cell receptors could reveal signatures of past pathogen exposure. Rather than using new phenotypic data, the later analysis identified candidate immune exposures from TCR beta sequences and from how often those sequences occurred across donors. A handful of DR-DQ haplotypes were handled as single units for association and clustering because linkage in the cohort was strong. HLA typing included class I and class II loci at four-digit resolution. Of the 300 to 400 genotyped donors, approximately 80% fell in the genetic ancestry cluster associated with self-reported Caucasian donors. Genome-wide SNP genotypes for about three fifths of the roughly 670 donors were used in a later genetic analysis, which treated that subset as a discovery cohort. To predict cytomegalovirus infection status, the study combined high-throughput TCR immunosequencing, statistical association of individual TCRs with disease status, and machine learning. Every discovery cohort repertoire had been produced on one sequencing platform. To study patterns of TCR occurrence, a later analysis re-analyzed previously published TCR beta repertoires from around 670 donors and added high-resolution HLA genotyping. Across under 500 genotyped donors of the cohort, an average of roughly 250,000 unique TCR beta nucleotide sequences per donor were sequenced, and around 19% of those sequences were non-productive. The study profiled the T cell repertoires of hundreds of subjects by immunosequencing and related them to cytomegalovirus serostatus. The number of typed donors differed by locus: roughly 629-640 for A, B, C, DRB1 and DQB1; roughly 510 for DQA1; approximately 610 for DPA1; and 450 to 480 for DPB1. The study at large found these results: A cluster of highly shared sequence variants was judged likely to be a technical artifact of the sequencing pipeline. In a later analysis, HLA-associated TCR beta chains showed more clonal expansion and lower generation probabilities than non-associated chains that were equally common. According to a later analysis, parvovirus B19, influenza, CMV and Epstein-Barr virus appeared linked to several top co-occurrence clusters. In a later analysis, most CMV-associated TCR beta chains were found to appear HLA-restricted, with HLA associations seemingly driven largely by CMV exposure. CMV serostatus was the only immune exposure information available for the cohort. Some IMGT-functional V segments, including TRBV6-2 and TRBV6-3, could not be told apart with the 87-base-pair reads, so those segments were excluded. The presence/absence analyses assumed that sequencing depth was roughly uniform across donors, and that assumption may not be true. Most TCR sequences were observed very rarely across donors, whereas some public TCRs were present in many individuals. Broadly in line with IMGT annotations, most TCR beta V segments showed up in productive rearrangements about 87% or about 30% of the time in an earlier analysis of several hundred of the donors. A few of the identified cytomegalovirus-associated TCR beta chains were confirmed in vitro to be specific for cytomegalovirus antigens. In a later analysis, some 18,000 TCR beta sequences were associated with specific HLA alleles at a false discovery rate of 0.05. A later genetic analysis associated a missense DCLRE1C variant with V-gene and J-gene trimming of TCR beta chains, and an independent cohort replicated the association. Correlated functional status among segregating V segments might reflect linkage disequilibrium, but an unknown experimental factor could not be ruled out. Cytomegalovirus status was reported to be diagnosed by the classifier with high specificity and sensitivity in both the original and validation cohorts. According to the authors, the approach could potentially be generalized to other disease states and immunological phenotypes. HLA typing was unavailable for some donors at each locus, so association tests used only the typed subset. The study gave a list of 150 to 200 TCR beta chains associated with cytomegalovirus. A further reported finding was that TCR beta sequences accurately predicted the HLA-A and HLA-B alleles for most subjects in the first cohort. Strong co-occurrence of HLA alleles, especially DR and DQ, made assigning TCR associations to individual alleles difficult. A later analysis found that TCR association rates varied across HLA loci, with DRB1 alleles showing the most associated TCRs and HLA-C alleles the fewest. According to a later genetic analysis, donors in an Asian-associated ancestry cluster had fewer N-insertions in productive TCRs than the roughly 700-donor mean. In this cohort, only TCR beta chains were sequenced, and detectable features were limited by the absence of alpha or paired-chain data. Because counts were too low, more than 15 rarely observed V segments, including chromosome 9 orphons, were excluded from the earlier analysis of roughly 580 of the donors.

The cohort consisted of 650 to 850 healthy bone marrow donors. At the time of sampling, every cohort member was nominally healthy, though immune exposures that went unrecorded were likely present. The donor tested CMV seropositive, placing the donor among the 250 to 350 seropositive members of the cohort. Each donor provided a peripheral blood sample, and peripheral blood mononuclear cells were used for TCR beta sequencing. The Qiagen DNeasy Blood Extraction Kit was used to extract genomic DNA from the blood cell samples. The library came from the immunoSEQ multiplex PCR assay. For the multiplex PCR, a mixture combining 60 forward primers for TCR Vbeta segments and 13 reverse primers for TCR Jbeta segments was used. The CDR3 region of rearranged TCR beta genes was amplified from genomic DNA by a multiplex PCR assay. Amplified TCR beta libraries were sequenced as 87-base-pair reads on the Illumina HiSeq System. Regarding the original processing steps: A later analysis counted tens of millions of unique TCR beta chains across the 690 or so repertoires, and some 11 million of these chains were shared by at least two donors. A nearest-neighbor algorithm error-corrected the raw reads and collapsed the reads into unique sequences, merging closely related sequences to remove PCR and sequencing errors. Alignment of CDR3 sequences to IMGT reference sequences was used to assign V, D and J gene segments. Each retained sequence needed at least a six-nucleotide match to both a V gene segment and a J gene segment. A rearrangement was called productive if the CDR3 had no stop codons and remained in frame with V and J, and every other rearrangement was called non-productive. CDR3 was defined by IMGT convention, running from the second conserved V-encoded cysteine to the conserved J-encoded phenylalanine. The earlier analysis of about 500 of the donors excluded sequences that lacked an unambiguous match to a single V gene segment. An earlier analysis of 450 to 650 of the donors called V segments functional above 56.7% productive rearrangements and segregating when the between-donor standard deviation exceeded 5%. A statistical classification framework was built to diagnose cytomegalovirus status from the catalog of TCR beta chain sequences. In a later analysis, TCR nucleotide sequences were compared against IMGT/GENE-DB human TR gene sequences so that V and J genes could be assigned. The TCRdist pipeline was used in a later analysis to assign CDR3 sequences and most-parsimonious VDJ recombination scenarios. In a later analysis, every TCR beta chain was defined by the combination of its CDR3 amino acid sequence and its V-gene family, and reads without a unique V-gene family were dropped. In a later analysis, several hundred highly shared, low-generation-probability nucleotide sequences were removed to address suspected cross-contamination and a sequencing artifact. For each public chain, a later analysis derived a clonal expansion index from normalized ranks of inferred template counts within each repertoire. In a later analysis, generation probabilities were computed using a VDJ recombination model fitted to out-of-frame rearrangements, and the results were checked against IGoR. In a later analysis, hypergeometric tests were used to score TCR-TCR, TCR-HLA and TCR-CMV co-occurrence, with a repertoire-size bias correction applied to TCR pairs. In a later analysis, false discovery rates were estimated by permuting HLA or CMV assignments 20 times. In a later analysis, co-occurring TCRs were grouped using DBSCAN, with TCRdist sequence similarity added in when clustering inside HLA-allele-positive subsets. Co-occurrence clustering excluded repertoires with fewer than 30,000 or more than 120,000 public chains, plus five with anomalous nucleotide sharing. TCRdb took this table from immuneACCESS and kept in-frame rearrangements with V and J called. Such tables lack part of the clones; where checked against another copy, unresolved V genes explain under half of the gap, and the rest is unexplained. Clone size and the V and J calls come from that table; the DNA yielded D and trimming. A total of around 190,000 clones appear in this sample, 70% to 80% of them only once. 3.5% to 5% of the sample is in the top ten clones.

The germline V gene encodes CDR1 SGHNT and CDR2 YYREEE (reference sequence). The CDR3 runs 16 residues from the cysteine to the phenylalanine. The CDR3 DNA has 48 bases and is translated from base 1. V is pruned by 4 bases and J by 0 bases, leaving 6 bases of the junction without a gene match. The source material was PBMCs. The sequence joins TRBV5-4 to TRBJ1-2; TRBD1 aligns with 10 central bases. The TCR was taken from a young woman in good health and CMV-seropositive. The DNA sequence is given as TGTGCCAGCAGCCGGGACAGGGGACCTACTAACTATGGCTACACCTTC. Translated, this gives CASSRDRGPTNYGYTF.